These 7 T cell receptor beta chains were all obtained from the same sample, sequenced in a study of shared clonotypes between healthy human individuals. Measured with immunoSEQ multiplex PCR; TCRdb has only the in-frame clones, and not every one. The sample yields around 980,000 clones, 75% to 85% seen once. Material: memory CD4+ T cells from PBMCs. As to subset: CD45RA-negative fraction. The receptors shown here come from a man between 18 and 35 years old in good health. Some clones in this sample may be carry-over from other donors' samples.

The V and J genes are TRBV28 and TRBJ1-5, with D hard to call. This CDR3 region has 14 residues. Trimming removed 6 bases from V and 1 base from J, with 10 bases in between. The V gene's germline CDR1 is MDHEN and CDR2 SYDVKM. CDR3 region: CASRRRTSNQPQHF. The CDR3 DNA reads TGTGCCAGCAGGCGACGGACGAGCAATCAGCCCCAGCATTTT.

The chain carries TRBV2 and TRBJ2-1; 10 bases line up with TRBD2. Germline V lookup: CDR1 SNHLY, CDR2 FYNNEI. Trimming at V came to 4 bases and at J to 3 bases, leaving 18 bases not matched to a gene. The CDR3 has 20 residues. The CDR3 loop reads CASSGDPGLAGVPRYNEQFF. The CDR3 DNA reads as TGTGCCAGCAGTGGAGATCCCGGGCTAGCGGGAGTCCCTCGCTACAATGAGCAGTTCTTC.

The rearrangement links TRBV5-1 to TRBJ2-3, with D maybe TRBD2 (6 bases). Per germline, CDR1 SGHRS and CDR2 YFSETQ. The CDR3 sequence is 14 residues long. Trimming took 4 bases from V and 4 from J, leaving 13 bases between them. For the CDR3, the DNA is TGCGCCAGCAGCCCGGGGGACCCGGCAGATACGCAGTATTTT. Protein: CASSPGDPADTQYF.

Note on this clone: A much bigger clone sits one base away, suggesting this may be a read error. The same CDR3 arises from other DNA sequences in this sample as well. The V and J genes are TRBV28 and TRBJ1-2, with no clear D. The CDR3 extends over 12 amino acids. CDR1 and CDR2 (germline): MDHEN, SYDVKM. V shed 2 bases and J shed 4 bases, with 5 bases lying between them. The DNA of the CDR3 is TGTGCCAGCAGTTTACGGGGCTATGGCTACACCTTC. It encodes CASSLRGYGYTF.

Regarding this clone: Germline and junction disagree at one end, which may indicate a read error. CDR3 residues: CANSVGISSSGRRDNEQFF. The CDR3 nucleotides are TGTGCCAACAGCGTAGGTATCTCGTCTAGCGGGAGAAGGGACAATGAGCAGTTCTTC. The chain carries TRBV9 and TRBJ2-1; 10 bases align to TRBD2. The germline CDR1 and CDR2 sequences are SGDLS and YYNGEE. CDR3 length equals 19 residues.

This clone was observed a handful of times. The chain employs TRBV29-1 and TRBJ1-1; 7 positions agree with TRBD1. J lost 6 bases, V lost 7 bases, and 2 bases had no gene match. The germline V gene has CDR1 SQVTM and CDR2 ANQGSEA. This CDR3 region has 10 residues. In DNA, the CDR3 is TGCAGCGCAGGGACAGCTGAAGCTTTCTTT. Protein: CSAGTAEAFF. Using reference TRBV29-1 and TRBJ1-1 for the parts outside the CDR3, the full variable domain is SAVISQKPSRDICQRGTSLTIQCQVDSQVTMMFWYRQQPGQSLTLIATANQGSEATYESGFVIDKFPISRPNLTFSTLTVSNMSPEDSSIYLCSAGTAEAFFGQGTRLTVV.

The chain joins TRBV15 to TRBJ1-4; D unresolved. This CDR3 region has 12 residues. Germline CDR1 and CDR2: LNHNV and YYDKDF (reference sequence). Trimming cost V 2 bases and J 8 bases, with 6 bases left between them. CDR3: CATSRRAEKLFF. CDR3 DNA sequence: TGTGCCACCAGCAGAAGAGCAGAAAAACTGTTTTTT.